These 10 T cell receptor beta chains originate from one sample sequenced in a study of T cells in localized non-small cell lung cancer. Clones were sequenced by immunoSEQ multiplex PCR, and TCRdb holds only the in-frame ones, with some missing. Among 45,000 or so clones, around 81% were seen once, and the ten largest hold more than 15%. The input for sequencing was peripheral blood mononuclear cells, taken before any cancer treatment. The receptor set was obtained from a man between 40 and 69 years old with stage III lung adenocarcinoma.

The V call is TRBV2, the J call TRBJ2-5; a weak D match, TRBD2 (6 bases). The CDR3 is 16 residues long. Trimming removed 6 bases from V and 3 bases from J, with 20 bases in between. Germline V gene data show CDR1 as SNHLY and CDR2 as FYNNEI. This CDR3 reads CASRGRVAGGEETQYF. The DNA of the CDR3 is TGTGCCAGCAGAGGACGGGTGGCCGGAGGGGAAGAGACCCAGTACTTC.

The V and J genes are TRBV11-2 and TRBJ2-4; the D gene is possibly TRBD1 (6 bases). The CDR3 is 16 amino acids. Germline V CDR1 and CDR2: SGHAT, FQNNGV. V was trimmed by 4 bases and J by 5 bases, leaving 18 bases between them. The CDR3 spells CASSSKPGHGENIQYF. CDR3 coding DNA: TGTGCCAGCAGCTCGAAACCGGGACACGGGGAAAACATTCAGTACTTC.

The chain carries TRBV6-5 and TRBJ1-5, with no clear D. CDR1 and CDR2 from the germline V gene are MNHEY and SVGAGI. With 4 bases removed from V and 6 bases from J, the gap between germline ends came to 10 bases. The CDR3 totals 13 residues. The CDR3 bases are TGTGCCAGCAGTTCATCCCCATCTCAGCCCCAGCATTTT. Translation gives CASSSSPSQPQHF.

V is TRBV11-2 and J is TRBJ2-1; a possible D gene is TRBD2 (6 bases). There are 18 residues in the CDR3. V lost 8 bases, J lost 0 bases, and 23 bases lay in between. Germline CDR1 reads SGHAT; CDR2 reads FQNNGV. CDR3 nucleotide sequence: TGTGCCAGCGCCCACGGGGGTCGGCCCCGGTCCTCCTACAATGAGCAGTTCTTC. It is translated as CASAHGGRPRSSYNEQFF.

This clone was counted a few times. The V call is TRBV10-3, the J call TRBJ2-7; 7 nucleotides match TRBD1. This CDR3 is 14 amino acids long. From germline, CDR1 is ENHRY and CDR2 SYGVKD. With 8 bases clipped from V and 7 bases from J, the junction kept 14 bases outside the gene matches. The CDR3 DNA follows: TGTGCCATCGGGGGTGGGGACAGCCGTCTTGAGCAGTACTTC. As protein: CAIGGGDSRLEQYF.

The chain employs TRBV19 and TRBJ2-2, with a tentative D call TRBD2 (7 bases). V lost 6 bases, J lost 7 bases, and 18 bases lay in between. Per the germline V gene, CDR1 is LNHDA and CDR2 is SQIVND (reference sequence). The CDR3 runs 15 residues. The CDR3 reads CASRELGGRSGELFF. CDR3 coding DNA: TGTGCCAGTAGGGAACTCGGGGGGCGAAGCGGGGAGCTGTTTTTT.

The V gene is TRBV18, the J gene TRBJ2-7; D call uncertain. The CDR3 totals 14 residues. V lost 4 bases to trimming and J lost 2 bases, with 12 bases between them. Per germline, CDR1 KGHSH and CDR2 LQKENI. The CDR3 loop is CASSLPLLPYEQYF. In DNA form, the CDR3 reads TGTGCCAGCTCACTACCATTACTTCCCTACGAGCAGTACTTC.

This clone appeared a single time. The gene calls are TRBV5-1 and TRBJ2-5, with 11 positions matching TRBD2. The germline CDR1 and CDR2 sequences are SGHRS and YFSETQ. This CDR3 has 16 amino acids. V trimming: 0 bases; J trimming: 4 bases; junction bases outside the gene matches: 5. Here the CDR3 reads CASSLASSGGTETQYF. CDR3 nucleotides: TGCGCCAGCAGCTTGGCCTCTAGCGGGGGGACAGAGACCCAGTACTTC.

For the CDR3, the DNA is TGTGCCAGCAGCTACTTATTTGCTTCTGGAAACACCATATATTTT. Its translation is CASSYLFASGNTIYF. The chain has TRBV2 and TRBJ1-3, with unresolved D. V was shortened by 6 bases and J by 1 base, with 13 bases between the two germline ends. The CDR3 is 15 amino acids. Germline V gene data show CDR1 as SNHLY and CDR2 as FYNNEI.

The chain couples TRBV6-5 to TRBJ2-7; unclear D gene. This CDR3 is built from 14 residues. Germline V CDR1 and CDR2: MNHEY, SVGAGI. Between the trimmed V and J ends, which lost 5 bases and 4 bases, there was a span of 15 bases. CDR3 in amino acids: CASSVGQGKYEQYF. CDR3 DNA: TGTGCCAGCAGTGTTGGGCAAGGGAAATACGAGCAGTACTTC.